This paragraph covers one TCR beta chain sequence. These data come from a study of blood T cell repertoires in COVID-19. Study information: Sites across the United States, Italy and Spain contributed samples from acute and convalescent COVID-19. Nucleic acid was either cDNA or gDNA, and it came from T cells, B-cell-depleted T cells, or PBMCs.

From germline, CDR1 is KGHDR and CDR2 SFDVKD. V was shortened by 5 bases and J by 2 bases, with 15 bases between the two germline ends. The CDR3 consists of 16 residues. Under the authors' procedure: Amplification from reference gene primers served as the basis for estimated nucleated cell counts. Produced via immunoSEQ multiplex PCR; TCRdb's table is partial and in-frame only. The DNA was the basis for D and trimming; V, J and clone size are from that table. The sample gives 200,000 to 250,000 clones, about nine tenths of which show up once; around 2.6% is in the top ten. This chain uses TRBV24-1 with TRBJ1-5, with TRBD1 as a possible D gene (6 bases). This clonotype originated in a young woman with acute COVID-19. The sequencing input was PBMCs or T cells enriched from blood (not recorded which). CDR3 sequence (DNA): TGTGCCACCAGTGTGCCCCAGACAGGATGCAATCAGCCCCAGCATTTT. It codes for CATSVPQTGCNQPQHF.